One T cell receptor (beta chain) is described in this entry. Its antigen is not identified. From germline, CDR1 is SQVTM and CDR2 ANQGSEA. V was pared by 5 bases and J by 1 base, with 8 bases between. CDR3 length equals 12 residues. The sample originates from a study of blood T cells in healthy people across ages. Regarding the study as a whole: Nothing was known about donor CMV status, and this possibly confounded expanded clonotype changes.

A second PCR of 7 to 11 cycles used a sample-barcoded 5' primer and a J-beta primer mix. Via MiXCR, TCRdb re-called the 5' RACE reads, giving one row per CDR3 protein. The table records fewer than 1 million distinct CDR3 sequences, around two fifths of them present only once. The rearrangement joins TRBV29-1 to TRBJ1-1; D unresolved. Sequenced sample: blood. The receptor's source is a man aged 55 to 70 in good health. In DNA form, the CDR3 reads TGCAGCGTTTTGGGGAGGAACACTGAAGCTTTCTTT. Its translation is CSVLGRNTEAFF.